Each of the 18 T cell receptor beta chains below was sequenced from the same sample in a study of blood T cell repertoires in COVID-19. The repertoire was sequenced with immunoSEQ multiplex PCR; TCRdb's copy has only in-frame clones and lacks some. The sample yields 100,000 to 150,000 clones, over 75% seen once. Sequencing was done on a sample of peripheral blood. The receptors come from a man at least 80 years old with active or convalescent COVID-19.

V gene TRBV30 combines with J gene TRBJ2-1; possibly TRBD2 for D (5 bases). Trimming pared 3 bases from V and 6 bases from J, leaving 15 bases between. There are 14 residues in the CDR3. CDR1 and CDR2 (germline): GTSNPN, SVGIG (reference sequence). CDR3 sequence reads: CAWRRVPDGNEQFF. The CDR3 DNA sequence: TGTGCCTGGAGGAGGGTCCCCGACGGCAATGAGCAGTTCTTC. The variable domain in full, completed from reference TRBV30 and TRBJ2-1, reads SQTIHQWPATLVQPVGSPLSLECTVEGTSNPNLYWYRQAAGRGLQLLFYSVGIGQISSEVPQNLSASRPQDRQFILSSKKLLLSDSGFYLCAWRRVPDGNEQFFGPGTRLTVL.

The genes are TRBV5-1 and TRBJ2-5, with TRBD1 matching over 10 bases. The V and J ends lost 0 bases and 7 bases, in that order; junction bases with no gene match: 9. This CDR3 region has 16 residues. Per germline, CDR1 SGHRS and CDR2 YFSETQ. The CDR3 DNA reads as TGCGCCAGCAGCTTGGAAGTCGGACAGGGGGTGACGACCCAGTACTTC. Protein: CASSLEVGQGVTTQYF.

The CDR3, as DNA: TGTGCCAGCAGCTTTGACAGGGGGCACACAGATACGCAGTATTTT. Its translation is CASSFDRGHTDTQYF. The V call is TRBV5-4, the J call TRBJ2-3; 10 bases are shared with TRBD1. CDR1 is SGHNT, CDR2 YYREEE, per germline (reference sequence). CDR3 length: 15 amino acids. J lost 2 bases, V lost 2 bases, and 2 bases had no gene match.

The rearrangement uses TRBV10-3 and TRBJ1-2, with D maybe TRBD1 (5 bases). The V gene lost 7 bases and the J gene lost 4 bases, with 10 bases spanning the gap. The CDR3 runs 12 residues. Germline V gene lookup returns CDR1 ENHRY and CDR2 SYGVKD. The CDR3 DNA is TGTGCCATCAAAGGGGAAAGCTATGGCTACACCTTC. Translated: CAIKGESYGYTF.

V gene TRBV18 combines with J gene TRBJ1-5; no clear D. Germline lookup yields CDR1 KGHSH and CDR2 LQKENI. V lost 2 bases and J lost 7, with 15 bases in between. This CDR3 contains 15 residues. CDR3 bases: TGTGCCAGCTCACCAGTCCCTGGGAGGGTCCAGCCCCAGCATTTT. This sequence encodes CASSPVPGRVQPQHF.

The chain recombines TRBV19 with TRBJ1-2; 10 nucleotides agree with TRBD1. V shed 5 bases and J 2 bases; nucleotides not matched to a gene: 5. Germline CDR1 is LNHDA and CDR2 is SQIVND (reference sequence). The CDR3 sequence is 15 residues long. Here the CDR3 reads CASSSGTGVNYGYTF. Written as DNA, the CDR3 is TGTGCCAGTAGTTCCGGGACAGGGGTAAACTATGGCTACACCTTC.

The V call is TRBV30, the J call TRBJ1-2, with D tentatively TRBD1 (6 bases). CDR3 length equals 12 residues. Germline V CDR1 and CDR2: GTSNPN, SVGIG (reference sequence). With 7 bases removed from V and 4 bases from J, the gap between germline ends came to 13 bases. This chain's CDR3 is CASLDRLYGYTF. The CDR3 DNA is TGTGCCTCCCTAGACAGGCTCTATGGCTACACCTTC.

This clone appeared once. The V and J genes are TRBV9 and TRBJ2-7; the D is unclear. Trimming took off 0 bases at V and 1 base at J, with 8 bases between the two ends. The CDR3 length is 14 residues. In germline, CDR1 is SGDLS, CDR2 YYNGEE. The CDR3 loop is CASSVESTSYEQYF. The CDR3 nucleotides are TGTGCCAGCAGCGTAGAGTCGACTTCCTACGAGCAGTACTTC.

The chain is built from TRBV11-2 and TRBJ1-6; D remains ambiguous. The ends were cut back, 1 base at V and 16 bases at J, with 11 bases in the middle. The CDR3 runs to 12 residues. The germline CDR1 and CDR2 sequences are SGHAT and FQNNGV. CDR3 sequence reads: CASSLGESTLHF. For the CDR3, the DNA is TGTGCCAGCAGCTTAGGAGAGTCTACTCTCCACTTT.

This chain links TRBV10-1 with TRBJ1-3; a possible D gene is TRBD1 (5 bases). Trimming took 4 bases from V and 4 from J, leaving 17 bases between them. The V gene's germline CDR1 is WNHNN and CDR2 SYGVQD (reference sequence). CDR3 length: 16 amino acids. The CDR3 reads CASSAHRFYSGNTIYF. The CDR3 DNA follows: TGCGCCAGCAGTGCGCACAGGTTCTATAGCGGAAACACCATATATTTT.

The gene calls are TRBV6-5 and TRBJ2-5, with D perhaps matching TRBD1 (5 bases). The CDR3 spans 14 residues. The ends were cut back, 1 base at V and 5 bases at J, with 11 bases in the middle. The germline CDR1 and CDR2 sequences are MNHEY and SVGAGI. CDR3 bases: TGTGCCAGCAGTTACTGGGGCGCTGCGGAGACCCAGTACTTC. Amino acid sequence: CASSYWGAAETQYF.

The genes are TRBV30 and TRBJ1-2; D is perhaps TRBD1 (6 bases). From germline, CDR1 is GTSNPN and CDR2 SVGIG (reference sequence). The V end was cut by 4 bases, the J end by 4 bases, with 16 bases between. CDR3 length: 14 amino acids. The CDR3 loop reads CAWNTGGGPYGYTF. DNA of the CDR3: TGTGCCTGGAACACCGGGGGGGGCCCCTATGGCTACACCTTC.

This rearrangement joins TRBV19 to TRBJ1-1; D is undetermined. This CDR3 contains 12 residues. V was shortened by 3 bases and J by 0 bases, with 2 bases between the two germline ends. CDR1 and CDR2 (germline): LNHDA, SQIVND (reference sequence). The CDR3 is CASSILNTEAFF. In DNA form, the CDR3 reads TGTGCCAGTAGTATCTTGAACACTGAAGCTTTCTTT.

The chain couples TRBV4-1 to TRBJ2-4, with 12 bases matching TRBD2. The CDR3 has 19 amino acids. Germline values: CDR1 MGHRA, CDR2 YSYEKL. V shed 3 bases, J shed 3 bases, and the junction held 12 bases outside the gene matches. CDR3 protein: CASSQPLAGGRRNKNIQYF. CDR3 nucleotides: TGCGCCAGCAGCCAGCCACTAGCGGGAGGCCGCCGGAACAAAAACATTCAGTACTTC.

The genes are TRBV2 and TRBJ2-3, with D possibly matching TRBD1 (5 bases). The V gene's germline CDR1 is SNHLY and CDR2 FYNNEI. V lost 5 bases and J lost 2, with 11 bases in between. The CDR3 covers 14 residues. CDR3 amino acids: CASSRQIITDTQYF. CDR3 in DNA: TGTGCCAGCAGTCGACAGATTATCACAGATACGCAGTATTTT. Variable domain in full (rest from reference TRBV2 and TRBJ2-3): EPEVTQTPSHQVTQMGQEVILRCVPISNHLYFYWYRQILGQKVEFLVSFYNNEISEKSEIFDDQFSVERPDGSNFTLKIRSTKLEDSAMYFCASSRQIITDTQYFGPGTRLTVL.

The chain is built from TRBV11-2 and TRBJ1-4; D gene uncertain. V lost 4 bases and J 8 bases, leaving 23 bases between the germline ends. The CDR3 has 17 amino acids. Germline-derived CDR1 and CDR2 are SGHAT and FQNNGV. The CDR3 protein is CASSSTNGIREREKLFF. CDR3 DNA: TGTGCCAGCAGCTCAACCAACGGTATCCGGGAGAGGGAAAAACTGTTTTTT.

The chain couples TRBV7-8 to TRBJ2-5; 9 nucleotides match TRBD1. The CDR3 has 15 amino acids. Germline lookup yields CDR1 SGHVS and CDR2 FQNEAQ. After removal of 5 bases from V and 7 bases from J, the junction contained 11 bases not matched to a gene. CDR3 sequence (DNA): TGTGCCAGCAGCCCGCGGGACAGGGCATTCGGGACCCAGTACTTC. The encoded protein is CASSPRDRAFGTQYF.

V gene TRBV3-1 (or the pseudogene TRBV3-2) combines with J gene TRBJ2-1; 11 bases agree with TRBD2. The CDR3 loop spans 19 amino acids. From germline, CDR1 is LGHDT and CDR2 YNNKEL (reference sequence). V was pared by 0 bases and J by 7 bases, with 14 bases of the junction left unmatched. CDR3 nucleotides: TGTGCCAGCAGCCAAGATGGGAGCCTTAGCGGGGGGGCAGGAAATGAGCAGTTCTTC. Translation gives CASSQDGSLSGGAGNEQFF.